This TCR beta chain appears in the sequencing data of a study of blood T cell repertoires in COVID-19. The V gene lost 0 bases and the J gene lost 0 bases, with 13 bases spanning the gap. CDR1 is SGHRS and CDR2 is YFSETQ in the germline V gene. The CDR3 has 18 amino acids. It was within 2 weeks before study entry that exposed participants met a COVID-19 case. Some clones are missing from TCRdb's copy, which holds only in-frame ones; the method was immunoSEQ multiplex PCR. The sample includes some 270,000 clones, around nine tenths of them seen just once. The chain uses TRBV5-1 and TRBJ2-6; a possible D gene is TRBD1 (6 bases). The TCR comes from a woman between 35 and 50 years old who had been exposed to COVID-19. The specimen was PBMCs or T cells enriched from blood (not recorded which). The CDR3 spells CASSLEGRGTSGANVLTF. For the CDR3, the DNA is TGCGCCAGCAGCTTGGAGGGCAGGGGTACCTCTGGGGCCAACGTCCTGACTTTC.